This record concerns one T cell receptor (beta chain) sequence. One base away lies a much larger clone, so this may be a sequencing read error. CDR3 length: 13 residues. Arm-PCR of CDR3 regions and iRepertoire HTBI primers were used to build TCR beta libraries. TCRdb passed the multiplex PCR reads through MiXCR, listing each CDR3 protein once. The sample has 360,000 or so distinct CDR3 sequences, 10% to 15% seen once. This specimen comes from a study of regulatory T cells in long-lasting Graves disease. Regarding time point: newly diagnosed GD, antithyroid drugs for less than 3 months. TCR sequences were obtained from RNA taken from PBMCs. This same sample was also part of a study on T cells in Graves' hyperthyroidism and ophthalmopathy. That study reports: The study defined stable Graves' hyperthyroidism as no ophthalmopathy progression within 18 months.

This chain uses TRBV12-3 or TRBV12-4 with TRBJ2-7; 10 nucleotides match TRBD1. The closer fit of TRBJ2-3 to the DNA end suggests the J call may be wrong. Sequenced material: peripheral blood mononuclear cells (PBMCs), taken at new diagnosis, from a patient treated with antithyroid drugs. The source of this sequence is a young woman with Graves disease. DNA of the CDR3: TGTGCCAGCAGTCCGGGACAGGGGGATACGCAGTATTTT. Translating gives CASSPGQGDTQYF.